These T cell receptor beta chains were read from a single sample in a study of shared clonotypes between healthy human individuals. The protocol was immunoSEQ multiplex PCR, while the TCRdb copy is restricted to in-frame clones and leaves out a portion. The profile shows some 2,000,000 clones, 90% to 95% of them singletons. The sample comprised naive CD4+ T cells sorted from blood. The receptor source for this set is a man between 18 and 29 years old in good health. Both conserved end residues are part of each CDR3. The D gene is left open where the match is weak. Some rows have no size entry. The others give once, few or many, or a class for an expanded clone.

.	TRBJ2-2	.	TRBV29-1	TGCGGTGGATCCGTAGCGGAAACGAACACCGGGGAGCTGTTTTTT	CGGSVAETNTGELFF
.	TRBJ1-1	.	TRBV6-1	TGTGCCAGCAACGGGGGGATGGGGACTGAAGCTTTCTTT	CASNGGMGTEAFF
.	TRBJ2-1	.	TRBV10-3	TGTGCCGCTCAGGGAGCGTCCTACAATGAGCAGTTCTTC	CAAQGASYNEQFF
.	TRBJ2-5	.	TRBV16	TGTGCCAGCAGCCAATCTTCTCTTTTGGAGACCCAGTACTTC	CASSQSSLLETQYF
.	TRBJ1-2	.	TRBV11-2	TGTGCCAGCAGCTTCACAGCTAACTATGGCTACACCTTC	CASSFTANYGYTF
.	TRBJ2-1	TRBD2	TRBV9	TGTGCCAGCAGCGTAGCTGGTAGCGGGGGAGCTTCCTACAATGAGCAGTTCTTC	CASSVAGSGGASYNEQFF
.	TRBJ2-2	.	TRBV9	TGTGCCAGCAGCCCGAGGCGGACCGGGGAGCTGTTTTTT	CASSPRRTGELFF
.	TRBJ2-5	.	TRBV12-5	TGTGCTAGTGTTGGAACAGGGTCAGAGACCCAGTACTTC	CASVGTGSETQYF
.	TRBJ2-7	TRBD1	TRBV7-6	TGTGCCAGCAGCTGGGACAGTTCCTACGAGCAGTACTTC	CASSWDSSYEQYF
.	TRBJ2-5	.	TRBV2	TGTGCCAGCAGTAACCAAGAGACCCAGTACTTC	CASSNQETQYF
.	TRBJ1-3	.	TRBV30	TGTGCCTGGACGGCGGCCTTAAGCACCATATATTTT	CAWTAALSTIYF
.	TRBJ2-7	TRBD1	TRBV29-1	TGCAGCGATAATTCTTGGACAGGCTACGAGCAGTACTTC	CSDNSWTGYEQYF
.	TRBJ1-4	TRBD1	TRBV2	TGTGCCAGTCGAGAACAGGGGGCAACTAATGAAAAACTGTTTTTT	CASREQGATNEKLFF
.	TRBJ1-2	.	TRBV9	TGTGCCAGCAGCGTAGAGGGAGGGGTCCCTAACTATGGCTACACCTTC	CASSVEGGVPNYGYTF
.	TRBJ2-7	TRBD2	TRBV7-2	TGTGCCAGCAGCACCAGCGGGAGCTCCTACGAGCAGTACTTC	CASSTSGSSYEQYF
.	TRBJ2-2	TRBD2	TRBV5-4	TGTGCCAGCAGCAGCACCGGGACTAGCGGGATTGGGGAGCTGTTTTTT	CASSSTGTSGIGELFF
.	TRBJ2-7	.	TRBV21-1	TGTGCCAGCAGCAAAGGTGGAGGGAGTCCCTACGAGCAGTACTTC	CASSKGGGSPYEQYF
.	TRBJ2-7	.	TRBV7-9	TGTGCCAGCAGCATAGAAGGTCTCCGAGGCTACGAGCAGTACTTC	CASSIEGLRGYEQYF
.	TRBJ1-4	.	TRBV28	TGTGCCAGCAGTTCCCTGGGGGAAAAACTGTTTTTT	CASSSLGEKLFF
.	TRBJ1-2	.	TRBV27	TGTGCCAGCAGTTTTAGTATAGGACTCTATGGCTACACCTTC	CASSFSIGLYGYTF
.	TRBJ2-2	TRBD2	TRBV7-9	TGTGCCAGCAGCAGGAGGACTAGCCTGAACACCGGGGAGCTGTTTTTT	CASSRRTSLNTGELFF
.	TRBJ2-1	.	TRBV7-6	TGTGCCAGCAGCTTAGGGGCTAGTCTCAATGAGCAGTTCTTC	CASSLGASLNEQFF
.	TRBJ1-3	.	TRBV11-2	TGTGCCAGCAGCTTACCCCCTTTAAACACCATATATTTT	CASSLPPLNTIYF
.	TRBJ1-4	.	TRBV11-2	TGTGCCAGCAGCGGGCCCGATGAAAAACTGTTTTTT	CASSGPDEKLFF
.	TRBJ2-1	TRBD1	TRBV19	TGTGCCAGTAGTACCCCTGGACAGGGGGCGGGTGAGCAGTTCTTC	CASSTPGQGAGEQFF
once	TRBJ1-3	.	TRBV9	TGTGCCAGCGGGAAGGCGGGCTCTGGAAACACCATATATTTT	CASGKAGSGNTIYF
few	TRBJ2-7	TRBD1	TRBV14	TGTGCCAGCAGCCGAAGACAGGGGAGCTCCTACGAGCAGTACTTC	CASSRRQGSSYEQYF
.	TRBJ1-6	.	TRBV30	TGTGCCTGGACGGGGGGGAAGATGAGCTCCTATAATTCACCCCTCCACTTT	CAWTGGKMSSYNSPLHF
.	TRBJ1-4	TRBD1	TRBV29-1	TGCAGCGTCCGGGACAGCCCGAGTGAAAAACTGTTTTTT	CSVRDSPSEKLFF
.	TRBJ1-5	TRBD1	TRBV6-1	TGTGCCAGCAGTGAACAGGGGGTTAGTCAGCCCCAGCATTTT	CASSEQGVSQPQHF
.	TRBJ1-3	.	TRBV29-1	TGCAGCGTTGGGAGGGTCCGAAACACCATATATTTT	CSVGRVRNTIYF
.	TRBJ2-2	.	TRBV11-2	TGTGCCAGCAGCTTAGAGGCCCCCGGGGAGCTGTTTTTT	CASSLEAPGELFF
.	TRBJ1-5	TRBD1	TRBV5-1	TGCGCCAGCAGCTCCGGGACAGGGAACAATCAGCCCCAGCATTTT	CASSSGTGNNQPQHF
.	TRBJ2-7	.	TRBV28	TGTGCCCTTGGGGGGCCCAGCTCCTACGAGCAGTACTTC	CALGGPSSYEQYF
.	TRBJ2-7	.	TRBV7-2	TGTGCCAGCAGCTTAGTGGCCGGCGCCTACGAGCAGTACTTC	CASSLVAGAYEQYF
.	TRBJ2-7	.	TRBV29-1	TGCAGCGTTGAACTGAATTACGAGCAGTACTTC	CSVELNYEQYF